The clone carrying this T cell receptor beta chain was seen a handful of times. At one boundary the junction diverges from the germline segment, which might be a read error. The sample is drawn from a study of identical twins. A single record per CDR3 protein comes from TCRdb applying MiXCR to the 5' RACE reads. The sample includes some 570,000 distinct CDR3 sequences, 20% to 25% of them seen just once. The germline V gene has CDR1 MNHEY and CDR2 SMNVEV (reference sequence). CDR3 length: 17 residues. These data were also reused for a study on yellow fever vaccine responses in identical twins.

The chain combines TRBV27 with TRBJ1-4, with 9 bases that match TRBD1. The TCR sequence derives from a woman aged 18-30 years in good health. The source material was CD4+ T cells sorted from blood. CDR3 amino acids: CAGSSGQGRGYKEKLFF. CDR3 in DNA: TGTGCCGGCAGTTCGGGACAGGGAAGGGGATATAAGGAAAAACTGTTTTTT.